The 10 T cell receptor beta chains reported below all come from one sample, sequenced in a study of shared clonotypes between healthy human individuals. TCRdb's copy holds only in-frame clones and misses some; the assay was immunoSEQ multiplex PCR. This sample yields approximately 2,000,000 clones, of which about nine tenths are seen a single time; 0.3% to 0.4% belongs to the top ten. The sequenced sample was naive CD4+ T cells from PBMCs. Specified subset: CD45RA+ positively selected. These receptors were collected from a man between 18 and 35 years old in good health. Some clones in this sample may be carry-over from other donors' samples.

The genes are TRBV6-1 and TRBJ1-4, with D perhaps TRBD1 (5 bases). With 9 bases removed from V and 0 bases from J, the gap between germline ends came to 11 bases. Per the germline V gene, CDR1 is MNHNS and CDR2 is SASEGT. This CDR3 region has 14 residues. The CDR3 bases are TGTGCCAGTACATGGGGGACAACTAATGAAAAACTGTTTTTT. Amino acids: CASTWGTTNEKLFF.

CDR3 bases: TGTGCCAGCAGCCGGACAGGCTCCCCCTACGAGCAGTACTTC. Translation: CASSRTGSPYEQYF. The chain couples TRBV28 to TRBJ2-7; 7 bases are shared with TRBD1. The CDR3 is 14 amino acids. Germline-derived CDR1 and CDR2 are MDHEN and SYDVKM. V shed 6 bases and J 2 bases; nucleotides not matched to a gene: 7.

This clone has a count of ten or more. J is TRBJ2-3 and V is TRBV6-6, with 7 nucleotides matching TRBD2. CDR1 and CDR2 (germline): MNHNY, SVGAGI (reference sequence). The V segment lost 7 bases and the J segment 5 bases; nucleotides outside the gene matches: 3. CDR3 length equals 12 residues. For the CDR3, the DNA is TGTGCCAGCAAGCGGGACGGAGATACGCAGTATTTT. Translating gives CASKRDGDTQYF.

The gene calls are TRBV28 and TRBJ2-7; 9 bases map to TRBD2. Trimming removed 7 bases from V and 2 bases from J; junction bases left unmatched: 9. This CDR3 is 15 amino acids long. Germline V gene lookup returns CDR1 MDHEN and CDR2 SYDVKM. CDR3 loop: CASTETSGRAYEQYF. The CDR3 coding sequence is TGTGCCAGCACGGAGACTAGCGGACGAGCCTACGAGCAGTACTTC.

This chain uses TRBV5-1 with TRBJ2-3; possibly TRBD1 for D (5 bases). The CDR3 length is 13 residues. Trimming cost V 5 bases and J 2 bases, with 9 bases left between them. Germline values: CDR1 SGHRS, CDR2 YFSETQ. The CDR3 reads CASSKGSTDTQYF. The CDR3, as DNA: TGCGCCAGCAGTAAGGGGTCCACAGATACGCAGTATTTT.

In regard to this clone: Additional DNA sequences in this sample encode the identical CDR3. This chain connects TRBV5-1 to TRBJ1-5, with D uncertain. Trimming pared 4 bases from V and 4 bases from J, leaving 9 bases between. CDR3 length: 13 residues. Germline lookup yields CDR1 SGHRS and CDR2 YFSETQ. The CDR3 region is CASSPGLNQPQHF. In DNA form, the CDR3 reads TGCGCCAGCAGCCCCGGACTTAATCAGCCCCAGCATTTT.

The chain joins TRBV5-6 to TRBJ2-5; D could derive from TRBD1 or TRBD2 (6 bases each). The CDR3 sequence is 13 residues long. The V and J ends lost 5 bases and 5 bases respectively, with 13 bases between them. Germline-derived CDR1 and CDR2 are SGHDT and YYEEEE. In nucleotides, the CDR3 is TGTGCCAGCAGAGTTAGGGGGAGGGAGACCCAGTACTTC. Protein: CASRVRGRETQYF.

A single count supports this clone. Because the CDR3's place on the DNA is in doubt, the DNA is left out and the CDR3 is given as listed by TCRdb. The rearrangement uses TRBV28 and TRBJ2-5; TRBD1 is the table's D call and was not checked against the DNA. The germline gives CDR1 MDHEN, CDR2 SYDVKM. Including both end residues, the CDR3 is 16 amino acids long. This chain's CDR3 is CASSFLAGGWGETQYF.

This clone occurred once. This sequence joins TRBV2 and TRBJ1-5; no clear D. There are 13 residues in the CDR3. V was shortened by 8 bases and J by 2 bases, with 10 bases between the two germline ends. Germline lookup yields CDR1 SNHLY and CDR2 FYNNEI. CDR3 nucleotides: TGTGCCAGCCGGGGAAATGGCAATCAGCCCCAGCATTTT. Residues: CASRGNGNQPQHF.

This clone was counted only a few times. Other DNA sequences within the sample encode an identical CDR3. V gene TRBV7-9 combines with J gene TRBJ1-1; D is unclear. The ends were cut back, 1 base at V and 1 base at J, with 7 bases in the middle. Germline loops: CDR1 SEHNR, CDR2 FQNEAQ (reference sequence). The CDR3 consists of 14 residues. CDR3 in DNA: TGTGCCAGCAGCTTAGTCGGAGGGAACACTGAAGCTTTCTTT. It encodes CASSLVGGNTEAFF.